The rows below give T cell receptor beta chains drawn from one sample of a study of T cells after yellow fever vaccination. TCRdb itself ran the 5' RACE reads through MiXCR, one entry per CDR3 protein. The repertoire holds around 320,000 distinct CDR3 sequences, roughly a tenth seen once, with approximately 3% in the top ten. Source: CD4+ T cells sorted from PBMCs, taken 45 days after the yellow fever booster vaccination. These receptors all come from a man in his late teens or twenties who received the YFV17D yellow fever vaccine. Both conserved end residues are part of each CDR3. A D gene is named only where the DNA matches it firmly. A row's size may be missing; if present it is once, few, many or a size class.

size: few; V: TRBV6-2/TRBV6-3; J: TRBJ2-1; D: -; CDR3: CATRQSTADEQFF; DNA: TGTGCCACCAGACAGAGTACCGCGGATGAGCAGTTCTTC
size: few; V: TRBV12-3/TRBV12-4; J: TRBJ1-2; D: -; CDR3: CASSLLGGQRDGYTF; DNA: TGTGCCAGCAGTTTATTAGGGGGGCAGAGGGATGGCTACACCTTC
size: -; V: TRBV20-1; J: TRBJ1-1; D: -; CDR3: CSARGWYTEAFF; DNA: TGCAGTGCTAGAGGGTGGTACACTGAAGCTTTCTTT
size: -; V: TRBV28; J: TRBJ1-3; D: -; CDR3: CASTPGSGASGNTIYF; DNA: TGTGCCAGCACCCCGGGCTCGGGGGCCTCAGGAAACACCATATATTTT
size: few; V: TRBV6-5; J: TRBJ1-2; D: TRBD1; CDR3: CASSPGQGRYTF; DNA: TGTGCCAGCAGTCCGGGACAGGGTCGCTACACCTTC
size: -; V: TRBV9; J: TRBJ2-3; D: TRBD2; CDR3: CASSVGSGIRTDTQYF; DNA: TGTGCCAGCAGCGTAGGTAGCGGGATTCGCACAGATACGCAGTATTTT
size: few; V: TRBV7-2; J: TRBJ1-4; D: -; CDR3: CASSLGGLYEKLFF; DNA: TGTGCCAGCAGCTTGGGGGGCCTTTATGAAAAACTGTTTTTT
size: -; V: TRBV29-1; J: TRBJ2-1; D: -; CDR3: CSVAGGSYNEQFF; DNA: TGCAGCGTTGCTGGGGGCTCCTACAATGAGCAGTTCTTC
size: few; V: TRBV9; J: TRBJ2-5; D: -; CDR3: CASSVEPSDQETQYF; DNA: TGTGCCAGCAGCGTAGAGCCCTCAGACCAAGAGACCCAGTACTTC
size: few; V: TRBV6-1; J: TRBJ2-6; D: -; CDR3: CASSAGVSGANVLTF; DNA: TGTGCCAGCAGTGCCGGGGTCTCTGGGGCCAACGTCCTGACTTTC
size: -; V: TRBV5-1; J: TRBJ1-6; D: -; CDR3: CASSFISPAAYNSPLHF; DNA: TGCGCCAGCAGCTTTATCTCTCCGGCAGCCTATAATTCACCCCTCCACTTT
size: -; V: TRBV3-1; J: TRBJ1-1; D: -; CDR3: CASSQPSYGGAAFF; DNA: TGTGCCAGCAGCCAACCCAGTTATGGTGGGGCAGCTTTCTTT
size: many; V: TRBV18; J: TRBJ1-1; D: -; CDR3: CASSPGQQNTEAFF; DNA: TGTGCCAGCTCACCTGGACAGCAGAACACTGAAGCTTTCTTT
size: many; V: TRBV2; J: TRBJ1-1; D: -; CDR3: CASSERGTEAFF; DNA: TGTGCCAGCAGTGAAAGGGGCACTGAAGCTTTCTTT
size: few; V: TRBV9; J: TRBJ2-5; D: -; CDR3: CASSVRRGQETQYF; DNA: TGTGCCAGCAGCGTCCGCAGGGGCCAGGAGACCCAGTACTTC
size: -; V: TRBV7-3; J: TRBJ2-3; D: TRBD1; CDR3: CASSPRTGKTTDTQYF; DNA: TGTGCCAGCAGCCCTCGGACAGGGAAAACCACAGATACGCAGTATTTT
size: -; V: TRBV6-6; J: TRBJ1-6; D: -; CDR3: CASSFHRDNSPLHF; DNA: TGTGCCAGCAGTTTCCACAGGGATAATTCACCCCTCCACTTT
size: -; V: TRBV5-1; J: TRBJ2-2; D: TRBD1; CDR3: CASSLGQGAVGELFF; DNA: TGCGCCAGCAGCTTGGGACAGGGGGCTGTCGGGGAGCTGTTTTTT
size: -; V: TRBV30; J: TRBJ1-4; D: TRBD1; CDR3: CAWSTSTGGGEKLFF; DNA: TGTGCCTGGAGTACGTCGACAGGGGGGGGTGAAAAACTGTTTTTT
size: few; V: TRBV5-1; J: TRBJ2-5; D: TRBD1; CDR3: CASSLGDRVPETQYF; DNA: TGCGCCAGCAGCTTGGGCGACAGGGTGCCAGAGACCCAGTACTTC
size: few; V: TRBV18; J: TRBJ2-1; D: -; CDR3: CASSPGRVGAEPQRFF; DNA: TGTGCCAGCTCACCAGGGCGAGTTGGCGCAGAACCTCAGCGGTTCTTC
size: few; V: TRBV27; J: TRBJ1-1; D: -; CDR3: CASSAQGRSTEAFF; DNA: TGTGCCAGCAGCGCCCAGGGTAGGAGCACTGAAGCTTTCTTT
size: few; V: TRBV7-9; J: TRBJ2-6; D: -; CDR3: CASSGQPSSGANVLTF; DNA: TGTGCCAGCTCCGGACAGCCCAGCTCTGGGGCCAACGTCCTGACTTTC
size: -; V: TRBV4-3; J: TRBJ1-5; D: -; CDR3: CASSQDLGRWDQPQHF; DNA: TGCGCCAGCAGCCAAGATCTAGGGCGGTGGGATCAGCCCCAGCATTTT
size: few; V: TRBV6-5; J: TRBJ2-5; D: -; CDR3: CASSPQTVRETQYF; DNA: TGTGCCAGTAGTCCCCAGACAGTACGGGAGACCCAGTACTTC
size: few; V: TRBV20-1; J: TRBJ1-4; D: TRBD1; CDR3: CSARTPDRGGEKLFF; DNA: TGCAGTGCTAGAACACCCGACAGGGGAGGAGAAAAACTGTTTTTT
size: few; V: TRBV20-1; J: TRBJ1-2; D: -; CDR3: CSAKDRRLHGYTF; DNA: TGCAGTGCTAAAGACAGGCGCCTGCATGGCTACACCTTC
size: -; V: TRBV7-2; J: TRBJ2-2; D: -; CDR3: CASSLVGAAYGTGELFF; DNA: TGTGCCAGCAGCTTAGTTGGAGCCGCCTACGGGACCGGGGAGCTGTTTTTT
size: -; V: TRBV21-1; J: TRBJ2-5; D: -; CDR3: CASSPRTSGGAGETQYF; DNA: TGTGCCAGCAGCCCGCGGACTAGCGGGGGGGCAGGAGAGACCCAGTACTTC
size: -; V: TRBV20-1; J: TRBJ2-1; D: -; CDR3: CSASPIDRTNEQFF; DNA: TGCAGTGCTAGTCCCATCGACAGGACCAATGAGCAGTTCTTC
size: many; V: TRBV6-5; J: TRBJ2-1; D: TRBD1; CDR3: CASSYYRGRVYNEQFF; DNA: TGTGCCAGCAGTTACTACAGGGGCAGGGTCTACAATGAGCAGTTCTTC
size: -; V: TRBV7-2; J: TRBJ2-3; D: TRBD2; CDR3: CASSSSRLAAPRGTDTQYF; DNA: TGTGCCAGCAGTTCGTCGCGGCTAGCGGCCCCGAGGGGCACAGATACGCAGTATTTT
size: few; V: TRBV7-9; J: TRBJ2-3; D: -; CDR3: CASSFLLRGGEDTDTQYF; DNA: TGTGCCAGCAGCTTTCTTTTGAGGGGCGGGGAGGACACAGATACGCAGTATTTT
size: few; V: TRBV6-2/TRBV6-3; J: TRBJ2-2; D: TRBD1; CDR3: CASSYRRQGRTGELFF; DNA: TGTGCCAGCAGTTACCGACGACAGGGGCGGACCGGGGAGCTGTTTTTT
size: few; V: TRBV4-1; J: TRBJ2-2; D: TRBD1; CDR3: CASSQEVTGGFKLFF; DNA: TGCGCCAGCAGCCAAGAAGTCACAGGGGGATTTAAGCTGTTTTTT
size: -; V: TRBV7-6; J: TRBJ2-5; D: -; CDR3: CASRRTYQRSQETQYF; DNA: TGTGCCAGCAGGCGGACTTATCAGCGGAGCCAAGAGACCCAGTACTTC
size: -; V: TRBV6-1; J: TRBJ2-5; D: -; CDR3: CASSVGPRGGQETQYF; DNA: TGTGCCAGCAGTGTCGGGCCGCGGGGCGGGCAAGAGACCCAGTACTTC
size: few; V: TRBV10-3; J: TRBJ2-3; D: -; CDR3: CAISEWEGSTDTQYF; DNA: TGTGCCATCAGTGAGTGGGAAGGTAGCACAGATACGCAGTATTTT
size: few; V: TRBV20-1; J: TRBJ1-1; D: TRBD1; CDR3: CSARPPGQGVIGVEAFF; DNA: TGCAGTGCTAGACCCCCGGGACAGGGGGTTATTGGGGTCGAAGCTTTCTTT
size: -; V: TRBV6-5; J: TRBJ2-1; D: TRBD1; CDR3: CASSSPRDRGFDEQFF; DNA: TGTGCCAGCAGTTCTCCTCGGGACAGGGGGTTCGATGAGCAGTTCTTC
size: -; V: TRBV10-3; J: TRBJ2-1; D: TRBD2; CDR3: CAISESKAGGLNEQFF; DNA: TGTGCCATCAGTGAGTCCAAAGCGGGGGGACTCAATGAGCAGTTCTTC
size: -; V: TRBV6-2/TRBV6-3; J: TRBJ1-5; D: -; CDR3: CASSYRGAQHF; DNA: TGTGCCAGCAGTTACAGGGGAGCCCAGCATTTT
size: few; V: TRBV4-2; J: TRBJ2-6; D: -; CDR3: CASSQDYRTSGANVLTF; DNA: TGTGCCAGCAGCCAAGATTATCGGACCTCTGGGGCCAACGTCCTGACTTTC
size: -; V: TRBV6-2/TRBV6-3; J: TRBJ1-1; D: TRBD1; CDR3: CASSYGQGMNTEAFF; DNA: TGTGCCAGCAGTTACGGACAGGGGATGAACACTGAAGCTTTCTTT
size: few; V: TRBV3-1; J: TRBJ2-6; D: -; CDR3: CASSQDTPSGANVLTF; DNA: TGTGCCAGCAGCCAAGATACCCCCTCTGGGGCCAACGTCCTGACTTTC
size: few; V: TRBV6-5; J: TRBJ2-1; D: -; CDR3: CASGLAEQFF; DNA: TGTGCCAGCGGATTGGCTGAGCAGTTCTTC
size: many; V: TRBV5-1; J: TRBJ2-4; D: -; CDR3: CASSLGVGDIQYF; DNA: TGCGCCAGCAGCTTGGGGGTTGGCGACATTCAGTACTTC
size: -; V: TRBV12-3/TRBV12-4; J: TRBJ2-1; D: -; CDR3: CASCSLVVNEQFF; DNA: TGTGCCAGCTGTAGCTTAGTTGTCAATGAGCAGTTCTTC
size: -; V: TRBV3-1; J: TRBJ1-2; D: -; CDR3: CASCPSGFHGYTF; DNA: TGTGCCAGCTGCCCCTCAGGCTTTCATGGCTACACCTTC
size: few; V: TRBV10-3; J: TRBJ1-5; D: -; CDR3: CAISELAHNQPQHF; DNA: TGTGCCATCAGTGAGTTGGCACACAATCAGCCCCAGCATTTT
size: -; V: TRBV7-2; J: TRBJ1-4; D: -; CDR3: CASSLFAGREKLFF; DNA: TGTGCCAGCAGCTTATTCGCAGGGAGAGAAAAACTGTTTTTT
size: -; V: TRBV9; J: TRBJ2-3; D: -; CDR3: CASSPVGDTQYF; DNA: TGTGCCAGCAGCCCGGTTGGAGATACGCAGTATTTT
size: -; V: TRBV5-5; J: TRBJ2-3; D: -; CDR3: CASSLVTRAPRGTQYF; DNA: TGTGCCAGCAGCTTGGTAACTAGGGCTCCGAGGGGGACGCAGTATTTT
size: few; V: TRBV19; J: TRBJ1-5; D: -; CDR3: CASGQGFRYQPQHF; DNA: TGTGCCAGTGGTCAGGGATTTCGATATCAGCCCCAGCATTTT
size: -; V: TRBV5-4; J: TRBJ1-2; D: TRBD1; CDR3: CASTTGTGLFSGGYTF; DNA: TGTGCCAGCACCACCGGGACAGGGTTGTTTTCGGGTGGCTACACCTTC
size: -; V: TRBV24-1; J: TRBJ2-2; D: -; CDR3: CATSDPGGNTGELFF; DNA: TGTGCCACCAGTGACCCCGGGGGTAACACCGGGGAGCTGTTTTTT
size: -; V: TRBV4-2; J: TRBJ1-4; D: -; CDR3: CASSQNAGAATNEKLFF; DNA: TGTGCCAGCAGCCAAAATGCCGGGGCCGCAACTAATGAAAAACTGTTTTTT
size: -; V: TRBV3-1; J: TRBJ2-4; D: -; CDR3: CASSQRGSKNIQYF; DNA: TGTGCCAGCAGCCAAAGGGGGTCTAAAAACATTCAGTACTTC
size: few; V: TRBV10-2; J: TRBJ2-2; D: -; CDR3: CASRGPVVLELFF; DNA: TGCGCCAGCCGCGGCCCGGTCGTCCTGGAGCTGTTTTTT